This TCR beta chain was recovered during a study of blood T cells in healthy people across ages (dated by TCRdb to the mid-2010s). For context, the study as a whole: In model experiments, template switching captured about one uniquely barcoded TCR beta cDNA molecule for every two T cells. Using deep sequencing normalized with unique cDNA molecular identifiers, the study measured how TCR beta repertoire diversity changes with age. Donors were grouped into four age groups: young (average about 15 years), middle-aged (39), aged (roughly 62) and long-lived (approximately 75). To avoid experimental bias, donors of different ages were randomly spread across the sequencing lanes. The study analyzed two additional independent replicas of 1 million unique cDNA reads from the same blood draw for two donors, one aged 18 to 29 and one aged 80 or older. General study outcomes and caveats: Because profiling used bulk unsorted PBMCs, naive and antigen-experienced compartments could not be compared conclusively. Observed TCR beta diversity per million T cells fell roughly linearly with age, and a significant reduction was already apparent by age around 40. Estimates of total diversity based on one million sequenced T cells were considered lower bounds and underestimates. The percentage of naive T cells measured by flow cytometry correlated strongly with observed TCR beta diversity. Because the CMV infection status of the donors was unknown, age-related changes in expanded clonotypes may potentially have been confounded. Compared with the aged group, the long-lived group had more naive CD4+ T cells, fewer expanded clones and increased TCR diversity, suggesting age selection.

Systemically healthy Caucasian individuals from Russia, 35 to 40 in total and aged about 6 to 90 years, were included as donors. Each donor gave approximately 9.3 milliliters of peripheral blood, collected into EDTA-treated Vacutainer tubes. Ficoll-Paque density-gradient centrifugation was used to isolate PBMCs, with at least 7 million obtained per sample. Trizol reagent was used to extract total RNA from the PBMCs, yielding at least 5.5 micrograms per sample. Naive CD45RAhigh/CD27high T cell percentages were measured by flow cytometry on a PBMC aliquot from every donor. The library was made by 5' RACE. The sequencing machine was an Illumina HiSeq 2500. A second PCR of 7 to 11 cycles was run with a J-beta primer mix and a sample-barcoded 5' primer. A template-switch 5' adaptor carrying 12 random nucleotides introduced a unique molecular identifier onto each TCR beta cDNA molecule. At least 2.5 million CDR3-containing paired-end reads were obtained from each sample. First-strand cDNA was synthesized from all RNA with the Mint cDNA synthesis kit, primed by a TRBC-specific oligonucleotide. Following uracil-DNA glycosylase treatment, a first 18-cycle PCR with universal primers M1SS and BC2_uni_R was performed on all cDNA. Turning to the authors' computational methods: Each sample was normalized by randomly selecting 1 million high-quality reads, each carrying a distinct molecular identifier. Reads with shared molecular identifiers were discarded instead of being binned into consensus sequences. MiTCR, run with a Q25 quality threshold and the strictest error-elimination algorithm, handled CDR3 identification, clonotype clustering and error correction. A nonparametric unseen species model with Euler transformation was used to estimate a lower bound on total TCR beta diversity. The public sequencing data were trimmed at Q25 with fastp and processed into clonotypes with MiXCR by TCRdb, which kept only in-frame beta chains. Every CDR3 protein is listed once, alongside the most common genes and DNA of its rows. TCRdb, rather than the study authors, made the V and J calls. Recorded for this sample are 550,000 to 750,000 distinct CDR3 sequences; around 21% of them occurred a single time. Approximately 3.7% of the sample goes to the ten largest clones.

This clonotype was counted only a few times. Its antigen is not yet known. No much larger clonotype is one base removed from it; base qualities were not supplied. The clonotype originates from a man aged 65 to 85 in good health. Sequenced material: blood.

The encoded CDR3 is CASSRGELRTGELFF. The DNA reads TGTGCCAGCAGCCGCGGGGAACTACGCACCGGGGAGCTGTTTTTT. The chain is assembled from TRBV28 and TRBJ2-2, and possibly TRBD2, on 6 matching bases. Trimming at the junction amounts to 6 bases on V and 4 bases on J, and the germline ends lie 15 bases apart. The cysteine opens and the phenylalanine closes a CDR3 of 15 amino acids. Only the CDR3 DNA is retained, 45 bases long and in frame from the first base. CDR1 MDHEN and CDR2 SYDVKM were looked up in the germline V gene.